One sample yielded the 4 T cell receptor beta chains listed below, sequenced in a study of CD8 T cells in Susac syndrome. Random-hexamer reverse transcription was applied to about 0.45 to 1 ug RNA. TCRdb passed the immunoSEQ multiplex PCR reads through MiXCR, listing each CDR3 protein once. Here the sample spans under 200,000 distinct CDR3 sequences, 92% being singletons. Specimen: CD4+ T cells from PBMCs. The receptors were sampled from a human donor in good health.

The chain employs TRBV20-1 and TRBJ2-2; TRBD1 or TRBD2 may be the D gene (5 bases each). V lost 0 bases, J lost 7 bases, and 18 bases lay in between. From germline, CDR1 is DFQATT and CDR2 SNEGSKA (reference sequence). The CDR3 consists of 16 residues. CDR3 loop: CSARDPSGPDNGELFF. The DNA for the CDR3 is TGCAGTGCTAGAGACCCCTCGGGACCGGACAACGGGGAGCTGTTTTTT.

The genes are TRBV28 and TRBJ2-7; TRBD1 is a possible D gene (5 bases). Looked up from germline, CDR1 is MDHEN and CDR2 is SYDVKM. This CDR3 contains 15 residues. V was trimmed by 6 bases and J by 3 bases, leaving 18 bases between them. CDR3 in amino acids: CASSVGRGKNYEQYF. The CDR3 nucleotides read TGTGCCAGCAGCGTAGGTAGGGGAAAGAACTACGAGCAGTACTTC.

This chain joins TRBV6-6 and TRBJ2-3, with D perhaps matching TRBD1 or TRBD2 (5 bases each). Germline-derived CDR1 and CDR2 are MNHNY and SVGAGI (reference sequence). V was pared by 7 bases and J by 1 base, with 18 bases between. CDR3 length equals 16 residues. This CDR3 is CASTLTGAGRTDTQYF. CDR3 bases: TGTGCCAGCACCCTTACCGGGGCGGGCCGCACAGATACGCAGTATTTT.

This chain connects TRBV18 to TRBJ1-2; 8 nucleotides align to TRBD1. The CDR3 has 14 residues. J gave up 7 bases and V 3 bases, and 7 bases lay outside the gene matches. Germline values: CDR1 KGHSH, CDR2 LQKENI. CDR3 sequence reads: CASSPSGTGVGYTF. DNA of the CDR3: TGTGCCAGCTCACCTTCCGGGACAGGTGTTGGCTACACCTTC.